This TCR beta chain was sequenced for a study of blood T cell repertoires in COVID-19. As for the study in general: Some COVID-19 samples were acute and others convalescent; all came from the United States, Italy and Spain. T cells, B-cell-depleted T cells, or PBMCs provided the cDNA or gDNA that served as material.

In the original analysis: Reference gene primer amplification in the assay estimated nucleated cell counts. The assay was immunoSEQ multiplex PCR, and TCRdb's table has in-frame clones only and misses some. D and trimming come from the DNA, and the V and J calls and clone size come from that table. This repertoire shows 190,000 or so clones, approximately 88% found once; its top ten account for about a tenth. J was trimmed by 5 bases and V by 2 bases; bases with no gene match: 3. CDR1 MRHNA and CDR2 SNTAGT come from the germline V gene. The CDR3 totals 14 residues. The study recruited people aged 18 to 89 years across around 23 US areas.

V usage is TRBV6-4 and J usage is TRBJ2-1, with 7 positions matching TRBD2. The source material was PBMCs or T cells enriched from blood (not recorded which). This TCR derives from a man younger than 35 with acute COVID-19. The CDR3 DNA follows: TGTGCCAGCAGTGACGGGCGGGAGAACAATGAGCAGTTCTTC. This codes for CASSDGRENNEQFF.